By frequency, the clone carrying this T cell receptor beta chain registers medium-sized. Its antigen remains unknown. All participants were free of acute infectious disease and in good physical condition. This sample stems from a study of CD8 T cells in cerebrospinal fluid in Alzheimer's disease. Across the study: Clonal expansion of CSF T cells was measured with plate-based and droplet-based single-cell sequencing. Points from the study as a whole: Healthy subjects less often had a clone of at least 3% than Alzheimer's patients.

TCRdb reworked the 10x single-cell sequencing reads into one entry per CDR3 protein, no DNA. Recorded here are about 690 distinct CDR3 sequences; the top ten clones represent roughly a fifth. Material for sequencing was cerebrospinal fluid. The clonotype comes from a human donor in good health.

The CDR3 loop reads CASRDTGGAADTQYF. This chain joins TRBV10-2 and TRBJ2-3; as DNA is missing, the TRBD1 call by TCRdb cannot be tested. The CDR3 sequence is 15 residues long. CDR1 is WSHSY and CDR2 is SAAADI in the germline V gene.